The 9 T cell receptor beta chains below come from one sample, sequenced in a study of blood T cell repertoires in COVID-19. Measured with immunoSEQ multiplex PCR; TCRdb has only the in-frame clones, and not every one. The table records about 170,000 clones, around four fifths of them present only once. The sample taken for sequencing was PBMCs or T cells enriched from blood (not recorded which). These receptor sequences come from a woman aged 50 to 60 who had recovered from COVID-19.

The rearrangement uses TRBV5-1 and TRBJ2-2, with a weak D call TRBD2 (6 bases). The CDR3 loop spans 15 amino acids. Trimming left V 4 bases short and J 2 bases short, with 12 bases between. Germline V CDR1 and CDR2: SGHRS, YFSETQ. The CDR3 DNA reads TGCGCCAGCAGCGTGGGGACTTTAAACACCGGGGAGCTGTTTTTT. This encodes CASSVGTLNTGELFF.

J is TRBJ2-1 and V is TRBV3-1 (or the pseudogene TRBV3-2); maybe TRBD1 (7 bases). This CDR3 is 16 amino acids long. V was cut by 3 bases and J by 1 base, with 13 bases left in between. Germline CDR1 and CDR2: LGHDT and YNNKEL (reference sequence). The CDR3 reads CASSHPQGGSYNEQFF. The CDR3 bases are TGTGCCAGCAGCCACCCCCAGGGGGGATCCTACAATGAGCAGTTCTTC.

V gene TRBV7-2 combines with J gene TRBJ1-2; D is undetermined. The CDR3 loop spans 12 amino acids. CDR1 SGHTA and CDR2 FQGNSA come from the germline V gene. V shed 2 bases and J shed 2 bases, with 3 bases lying between them. The CDR3 loop is CASSLINYGYTF. Here the CDR3 DNA reads TGTGCCAGCAGCTTAATAAACTATGGCTACACCTTC. Filled out from reference TRBV7-2 and TRBJ1-2, the complete variable domain reads GAGVSQSPSNKVTEKGKDVELRCDPISGHTALYWYRQSLGQGLEFLIYFQGNSAPDKSGLPSDRFSAERTGGSVSTLTIQRTQQEDSAVYLCASSLINYGYTFGSGTRLTVV.

This clone was seen a few times. The chain is built from TRBV3-1 (or the pseudogene TRBV3-2) and TRBJ2-1; D may be TRBD2 (6 bases). The germline V gene encodes CDR1 LGHDT and CDR2 YNNKEL (reference sequence). The CDR3 has 16 residues. V lost 0 bases, J lost 5 bases, and 14 bases lay in between. This CDR3 reads CASSQDLASAHNEQFF. Written as DNA, the CDR3 is TGTGCCAGCAGCCAAGATCTGGCTAGCGCTCACAATGAGCAGTTCTTC.

This clone has only a few counts. Its ends do not fully match the called genes, so a read error is possible. The chain combines TRBV7-7 with TRBJ2-5, with TRBD1 identical over 10 bases. Germline-derived CDR1 and CDR2 are SSHAT and FNYEAQ (reference sequence). The CDR3 has 15 residues. The CDR3 coding sequence is TGTGCTAGCAGCTTGGTGACAGGGGGCGGGGAGACCCAGTACTTC. Its translation: CASSLVTGGGETQYF.

The chain is built from TRBV27 and TRBJ1-2, with 7 bases that match TRBD1. With 2 bases clipped from V and 5 bases from J, the junction kept 11 bases outside the gene matches. This CDR3 region has 16 residues. Looked up from germline, CDR1 is MNHEY and CDR2 is SMNVEV (reference sequence). In nucleotides, the CDR3 is TGTGCCAGCAGTTTAGGCCGGGACAGCCCCAGGTATGGCTACACCTTC. Protein sequence: CASSLGRDSPRYGYTF.

The rearrangement joins TRBV6-2 or TRBV6-3 to TRBJ2-5; tentative D call: TRBD1 (6 bases). Per germline, CDR1 MNHEY and CDR2 SVGEGT. The CDR3 runs 16 residues. Trimming left V 1 base short and J 0 bases short, with 12 bases between. CDR3 protein: CASSYWEQGYQETQYF. In nucleotides, the CDR3 is TGTGCCAGCAGTTACTGGGAGCAGGGGTACCAAGAGACCCAGTACTTC.

This rearrangement joins TRBV30 to TRBJ1-2; D gene ambiguous. V was clipped by 3 bases and J by 0 bases, with 8 bases between them. This CDR3 has 13 residues. Germline V gives CDR1 GTSNPN, CDR2 SVGIG (reference sequence). CDR3 in amino acids: CAWRTVANYGYTF. DNA of the CDR3: TGTGCCTGGAGAACAGTAGCTAACTATGGCTACACCTTC.

Written as DNA, the CDR3 is TGTGCCAGCAGCTTAGCTTGGGGCAACACTGAAGCTTTCTTT. Its translation is CASSLAWGNTEAFF. The chain combines TRBV11-2 with TRBJ1-1, with D perhaps matching TRBD1 (5 bases). The germline V gene has CDR1 SGHAT and CDR2 FQNNGV. Between the trimmed V and J ends, which lost 1 base and 2 bases, there was a span of 8 bases. The CDR3 length is 14 residues.